This TCR beta chain is from a study of shared clonotypes between healthy human individuals. The germline gives CDR1 MDHEN, CDR2 SYDVKM. The CDR3 is 14 residues long. The V and J ends lost 8 bases and 8 bases respectively, with 21 bases between them. Unsorted material relied on roughly 86 million PBMCs as the source of genomic DNA. Investigators spread the genomic DNA of each subset evenly over several immunoSEQ plates. Sequencing used immunoSEQ multiplex PCR; TCRdb keeps in-frame clones, though not all of them. The sample carries 450,000 to 500,000 clones, around three quarters recorded once. Sequenced: PBMCs. The source of this sequence is a woman aged 40 to 50 in good health. Some clones in this sample may be carry-over from other donors' samples. The rearrangement joins TRBV28 to TRBJ1-2; possible D gene TRBD1, 5 bases. The CDR3 sequence: CASRKGPNAKGYTF. The CDR3 DNA sequence: TGTGCCAGCCGAAAGGGGCCAAATGCTAAGGGCTACACCTTC.